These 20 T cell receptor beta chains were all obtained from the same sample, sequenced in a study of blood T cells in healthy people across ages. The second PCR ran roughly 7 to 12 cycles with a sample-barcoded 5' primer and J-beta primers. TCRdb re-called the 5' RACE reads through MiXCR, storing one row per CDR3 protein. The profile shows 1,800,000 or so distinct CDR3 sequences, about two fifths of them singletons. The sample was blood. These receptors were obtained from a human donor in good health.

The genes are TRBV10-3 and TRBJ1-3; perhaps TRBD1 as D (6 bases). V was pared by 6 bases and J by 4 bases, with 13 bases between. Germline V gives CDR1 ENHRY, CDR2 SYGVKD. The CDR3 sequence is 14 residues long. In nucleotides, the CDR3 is TGTGCCATCAGAATAACCGGGACAGGAAACACCATATATTTT. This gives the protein CAIRITGTGNTIYF.

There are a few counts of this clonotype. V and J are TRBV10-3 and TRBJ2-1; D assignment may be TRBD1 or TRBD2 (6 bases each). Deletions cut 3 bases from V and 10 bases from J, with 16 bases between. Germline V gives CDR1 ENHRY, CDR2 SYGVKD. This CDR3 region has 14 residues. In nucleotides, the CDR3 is TGTGCCATCAGTGAACCGGGGGCCTCCTTGGAGCAGTTCTTC. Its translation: CAISEPGASLEQFF.

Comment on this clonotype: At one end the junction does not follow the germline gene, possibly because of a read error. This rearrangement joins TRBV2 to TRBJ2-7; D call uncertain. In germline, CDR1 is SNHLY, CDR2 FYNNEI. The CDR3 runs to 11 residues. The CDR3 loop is CASFRRYGQYF. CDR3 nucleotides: TGTGCCAGCTTCAGAAGATACGGGCAGTACTTC.

For the CDR3, the DNA is TGCAGTGCTAGAGATTGGTCCCAGAGATACTATGGCTACACCTTC. This translates into CSARDWSQRYYGYTF. The gene calls are TRBV20-1 and TRBJ1-2; D is unclear. The CDR3 spans 15 residues. Germline V gives CDR1 DFQATT, CDR2 SNEGSKA (reference sequence). V was trimmed by 0 bases and J by 3 bases, leaving 14 bases between them.

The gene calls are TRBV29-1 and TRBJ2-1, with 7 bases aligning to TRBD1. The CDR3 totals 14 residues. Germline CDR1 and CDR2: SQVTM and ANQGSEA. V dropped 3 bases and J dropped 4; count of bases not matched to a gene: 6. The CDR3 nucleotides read TGCAGCGTTGAGACCACGGGACAGTACAATGAGCAGTTCTTC. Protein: CSVETTGQYNEQFF.

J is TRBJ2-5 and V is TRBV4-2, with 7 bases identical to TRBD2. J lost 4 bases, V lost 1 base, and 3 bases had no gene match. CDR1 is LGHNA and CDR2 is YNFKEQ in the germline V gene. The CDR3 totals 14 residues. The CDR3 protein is CASSQAGGGETQYF. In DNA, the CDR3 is TGTGCCAGCAGCCAAGCCGGCGGGGGAGAGACCCAGTACTTC.

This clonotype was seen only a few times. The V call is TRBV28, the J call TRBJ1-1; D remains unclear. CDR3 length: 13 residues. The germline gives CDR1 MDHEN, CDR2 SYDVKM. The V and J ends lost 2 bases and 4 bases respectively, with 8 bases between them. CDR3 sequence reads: CASSLILGTEAFF. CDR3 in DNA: TGTGCCAGCAGTTTAATATTGGGCACTGAAGCTTTCTTT. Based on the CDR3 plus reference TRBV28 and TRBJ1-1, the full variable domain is DVKVTQSSRYLVKRTGEKVFLECVQDMDHENMFWYRQDPGLGLRLIYFSYDVKMKEKGDIPEGYSVSREKKERFSLILESASTNQTSMYLCASSLILGTEAFFGQGTRLTVV.

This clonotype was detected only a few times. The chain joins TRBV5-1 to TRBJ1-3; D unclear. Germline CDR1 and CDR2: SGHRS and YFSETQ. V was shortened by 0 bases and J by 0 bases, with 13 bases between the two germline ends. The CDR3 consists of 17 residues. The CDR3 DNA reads TGCGCCAGCAGCTTGGATCTTTTAGCTGTCTCTGGAAACACCATATATTTT. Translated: CASSLDLLAVSGNTIYF.

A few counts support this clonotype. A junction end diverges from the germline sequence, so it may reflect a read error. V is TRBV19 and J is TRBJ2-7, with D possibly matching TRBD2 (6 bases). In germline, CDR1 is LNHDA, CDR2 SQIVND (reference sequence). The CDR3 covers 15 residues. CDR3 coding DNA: TGTGCCAGCAGTACCATAGAGGGACTCGACTACGAGCAGTACTTC. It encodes CASSTIEGLDYEQYF.

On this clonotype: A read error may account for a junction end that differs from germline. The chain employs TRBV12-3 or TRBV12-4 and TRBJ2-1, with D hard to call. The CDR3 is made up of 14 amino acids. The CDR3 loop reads CVSSLQISTNGQFF. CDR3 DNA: TGTGTCAGCAGTTTACAGATATCTACAAATGGGCAGTTCTTC.

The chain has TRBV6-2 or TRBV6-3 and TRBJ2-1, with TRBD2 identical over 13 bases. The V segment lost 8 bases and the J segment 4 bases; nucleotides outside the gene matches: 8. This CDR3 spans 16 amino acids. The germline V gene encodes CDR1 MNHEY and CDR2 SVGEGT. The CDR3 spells CASYAGLAGTYNEQFF. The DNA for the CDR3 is TGTGCCAGCTACGCGGGACTAGCGGGGACATACAATGAGCAGTTCTTC.

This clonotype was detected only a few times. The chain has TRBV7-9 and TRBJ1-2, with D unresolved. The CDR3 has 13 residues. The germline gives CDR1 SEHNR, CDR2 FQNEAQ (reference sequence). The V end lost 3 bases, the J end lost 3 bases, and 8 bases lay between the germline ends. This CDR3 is CASSFRAHYGYTF. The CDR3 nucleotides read TGTGCCAGCAGCTTCCGGGCTCACTATGGCTACACCTTC.

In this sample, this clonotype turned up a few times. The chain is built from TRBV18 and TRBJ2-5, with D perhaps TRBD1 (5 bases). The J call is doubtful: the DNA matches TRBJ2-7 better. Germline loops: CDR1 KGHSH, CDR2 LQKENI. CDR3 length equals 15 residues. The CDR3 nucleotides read TGTGCCAGCTCACCACCCGGCAGGGAATCAAGCGAGCAGTACTTC. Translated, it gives CASSPPGRESSEQYF.

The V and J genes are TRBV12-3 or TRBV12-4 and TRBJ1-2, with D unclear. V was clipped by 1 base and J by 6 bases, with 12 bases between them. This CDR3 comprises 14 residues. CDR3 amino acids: CASSLEPGWHGYTF. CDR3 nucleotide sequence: TGTGCCAGCAGTTTAGAACCGGGTTGGCATGGCTACACCTTC.

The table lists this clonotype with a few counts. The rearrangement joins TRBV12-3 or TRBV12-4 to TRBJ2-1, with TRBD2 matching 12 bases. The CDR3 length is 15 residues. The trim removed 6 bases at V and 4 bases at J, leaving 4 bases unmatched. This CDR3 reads CASRYTSGGYNEQFF. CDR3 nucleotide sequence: TGTGCCAGCAGGTATACTAGCGGGGGGTACAATGAGCAGTTCTTC.

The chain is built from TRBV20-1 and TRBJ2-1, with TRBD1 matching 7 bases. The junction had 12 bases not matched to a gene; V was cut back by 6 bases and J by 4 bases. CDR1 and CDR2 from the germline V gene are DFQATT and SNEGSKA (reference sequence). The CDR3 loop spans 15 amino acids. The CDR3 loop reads CSAEGPGTDYNEQFF. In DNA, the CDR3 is TGCAGTGCCGAAGGGCCCGGGACAGATTACAATGAGCAGTTCTTC.

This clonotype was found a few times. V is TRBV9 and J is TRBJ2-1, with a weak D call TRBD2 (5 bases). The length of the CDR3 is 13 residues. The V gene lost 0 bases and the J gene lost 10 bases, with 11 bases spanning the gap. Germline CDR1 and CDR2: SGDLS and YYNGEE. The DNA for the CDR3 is TGTGCCAGCAGCGTAGGGGCTAGCCTAGAGCAGTTCTTC. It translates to CASSVGASLEQFF.

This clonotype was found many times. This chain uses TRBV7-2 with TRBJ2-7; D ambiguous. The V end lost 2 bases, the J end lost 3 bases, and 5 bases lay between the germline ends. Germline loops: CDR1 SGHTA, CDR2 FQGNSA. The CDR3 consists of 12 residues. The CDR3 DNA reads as TGTGCCAGCAGCTTAACCAACTACGAGCAGTACTTC. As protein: CASSLTNYEQYF.

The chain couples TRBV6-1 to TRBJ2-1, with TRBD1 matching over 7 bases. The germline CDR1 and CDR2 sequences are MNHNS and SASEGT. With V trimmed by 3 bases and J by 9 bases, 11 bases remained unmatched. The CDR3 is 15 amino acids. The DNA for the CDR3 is TGTGCCAGCAGTGATAGGACAGGCGGCCTCGCTGAGCAGTTCTTC. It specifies CASSDRTGGLAEQFF.

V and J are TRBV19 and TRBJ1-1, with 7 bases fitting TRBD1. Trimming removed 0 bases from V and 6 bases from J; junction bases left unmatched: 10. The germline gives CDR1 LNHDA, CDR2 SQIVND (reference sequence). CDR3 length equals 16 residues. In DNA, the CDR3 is TGTGCCAGTAGTATAGATCCGACAGGGATGAGGGCTGAAGCTTTCTTT. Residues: CASSIDPTGMRAEAFF.